The following is a T cell receptor beta chain sequence with its context. The V end lost 4 bases, the J end lost 2 bases, and 6 bases lay between the germline ends. Germline values: CDR1 SGHVS, CDR2 FQNEAQ. This CDR3 has 14 amino acids. TCRdb's copy holds only in-frame clones and misses some; the assay was immunoSEQ multiplex PCR. The repertoire holds 150,000 to 200,000 clones, with 87% as singletons. This sample is drawn from a study of blood T cell repertoires in COVID-19. The specimen sequenced was peripheral blood. The V and J genes are TRBV7-8 and TRBJ2-6; D is undetermined. This sequence originates from a woman aged 50 to 60 with acute or convalescent COVID-19. In DNA form, the CDR3 reads TGTGCCAGCAGCTCTTCCGCTGGGGCCAACGTCCTGACTTTC. This codes for CASSSSAGANVLTF. Full variable domain (outside the CDR3, taken from reference TRBV7-8 and TRBJ2-6): GAGVSQSPRYKVAKRGQDVALRCDPISGHVSLFWYQQALGQGPEFLTYFQNEAQLDKSGLPSDRFFAERPEGSVSTLKIQRTQQEDSAVYLCASSSSAGANVLTFGAGSRLTVL.